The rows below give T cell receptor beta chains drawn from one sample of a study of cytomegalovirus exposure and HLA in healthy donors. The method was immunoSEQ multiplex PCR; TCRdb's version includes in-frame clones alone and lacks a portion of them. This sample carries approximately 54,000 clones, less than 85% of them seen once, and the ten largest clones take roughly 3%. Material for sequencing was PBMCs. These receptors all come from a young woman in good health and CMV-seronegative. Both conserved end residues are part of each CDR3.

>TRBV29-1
CSVPGESTEAFF
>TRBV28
CASSLPRTNRGLYEQYF
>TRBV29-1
CSVPLAEQFF
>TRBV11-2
CASSLDWGGRQPQHF
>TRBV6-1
CASKDGENTEAFF
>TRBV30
CAWSPPPIIGRQNFSGANGLTF
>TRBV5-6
CASSRGRPANVLTF
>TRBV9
CASSPELNSYEQYF
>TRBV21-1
CASSKVGSLAGLFF
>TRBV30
CAWSGTGILTLHF
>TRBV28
CASSPLIGTPRGHEQFF
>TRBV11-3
CASRLDGRRNTEAFF
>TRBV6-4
CASSDTIGGGTEAFF
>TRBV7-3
CASSPTPGYGETQYF
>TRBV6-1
CASRRGTGISQFF
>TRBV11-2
CASGQEGRDSPLHF
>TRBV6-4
CASSERASGELFF
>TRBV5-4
CASSQSSSHRVDGGYTF
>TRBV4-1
CASSQEDTYNEQFF
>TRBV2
CASSGTGLYSNQPQHF
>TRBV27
CASGLAGGGEQYF
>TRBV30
CAWSVNNQETQYF
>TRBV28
CASSPNFSGNTIYF
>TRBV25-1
CASSWGRGHQETQYF
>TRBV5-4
CASSLDVGGEAFF
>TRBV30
CASQGGLAGGSEQVNTGELFF
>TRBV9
CASSPRTSGSGELFF
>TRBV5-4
CASSLKQGSYEQYF
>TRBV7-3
CASSPPGGLGTEAFF
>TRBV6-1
CASSELAGGPDTQYF
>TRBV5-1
CASSFDRGSAREQYF
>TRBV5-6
CASSLADRGSNQPQHF
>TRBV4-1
CASSPLGQGKREETQYF